These T cell receptor beta chains were read from a single sample in a study of vaccination effects on CD4 cells after COVID-19. Only in-frame clones appear in the TCRdb table, and some are missing; sequencing was by immunoSEQ multiplex PCR. Of around 30,000 clones listed, roughly two thirds were seen once; the top ten hold almost 10%. For these receptors, no antigen is known. Sequencing used CD4+ T cells from PBMCs cultured without peptide, obtained before COVID-19 vaccination. Receptor source: a human donor who received a COVID-19 vaccine. CDR3s include the opening cysteine and the closing phenylalanine or tryptophan. A D gene is named only where the DNA matches it firmly. A row's size may be missing; if present it is once, few, many or a size class.

CDR3 DNA: TGTGCCAGCAGTGAGTCTCCTGAATCTGGAAACACCATATATTTT
CDR3 protein: CASSESPESGNTIYF
clone size: .
J gene: TRBJ1-3
V gene: TRBV2
D gene: .

CDR3 DNA: TGTGCCAGCAGCGAGGACCCTGGAAACACCATATATTTT
CDR3 protein: CASSEDPGNTIYF
clone size: few
J gene: TRBJ1-3
V gene: TRBV6-5
D gene: .

CDR3 DNA: TGCGCCAGCAGCTTGCAGGGTAGAGGAGAAGAGACCCAGTACTTC
CDR3 protein: CASSLQGRGEETQYF
clone size: once
J gene: TRBJ2-5
V gene: TRBV5-1
D gene: .

CDR3 DNA: TGTGCCAGCAGTGAACGACACCAGGGGGCGCGAGGAAACACCATATATTTT
CDR3 protein: CASSERHQGARGNTIYF
clone size: .
J gene: TRBJ1-3
V gene: TRBV6-1
D gene: TRBD1

CDR3 DNA: TGTGCCAGCAGTTTTGATCGGGGGTTACACCTTGGTGGTTCACCCCTCCACTTT
CDR3 protein: CASSFDRGLHLGGSPLHF
clone size: few
J gene: TRBJ1-6
V gene: TRBV6-2/TRBV6-3
D gene: .

CDR3 DNA: TGTGCCAGCAGCACGCGACAGACCTCTAACTATGGCTACACCTTC
CDR3 protein: CASSTRQTSNYGYTF
clone size: .
J gene: TRBJ1-2
V gene: TRBV27
D gene: .

CDR3 DNA: TGCGCCAGCAGTGAGGCCGACCTAATCCAGTACTTC
CDR3 protein: CASSEADLIQYF
clone size: once
J gene: TRBJ2-7
V gene: TRBV10-2
D gene: .

CDR3 DNA: TGTGCCAGCAGTCCACAGGGATGGGAGACCCAGTACTTC
CDR3 protein: CASSPQGWETQYF
clone size: .
J gene: TRBJ2-5
V gene: TRBV27
D gene: .

CDR3 DNA: TGTGCCAGCAGCCCGACAGGGTCTGGAAACACCATATATTTT
CDR3 protein: CASSPTGSGNTIYF
clone size: .
J gene: TRBJ1-3
V gene: TRBV11-2
D gene: TRBD1

CDR3 DNA: TGTGCCGGATCCCTAGCGGGGGGTGGGGATACGCAGTATTTT
CDR3 protein: CAGSLAGGGDTQYF
clone size: few
J gene: TRBJ2-3
V gene: TRBV5-4
D gene: TRBD2

CDR3 DNA: TGTGCTAGTGGTTTGGTAGGTGAGCAGTTCTTC
CDR3 protein: CASGLVGEQFF
clone size: few
J gene: TRBJ2-1
V gene: TRBV12-5
D gene: .

CDR3 DNA: TGTGCCAGCAGCCAAAGCCATGTCTTAGCGGGAGAGGCGAACACCGGGGAGCTGTTTTTT
CDR3 protein: CASSQSHVLAGEANTGELFF
clone size: .
J gene: TRBJ2-2
V gene: TRBV11-3
D gene: TRBD2

CDR3 DNA: TGTGCCAGCAGCTTACCCTGGGACTCGACAGATACGCAGTATTTT
CDR3 protein: CASSLPWDSTDTQYF
clone size: .
J gene: TRBJ2-3
V gene: TRBV7-9
D gene: .

CDR3 DNA: TGTGCCAGCAGCTTAACAGGGACCTACGAGCAGTACTTC
CDR3 protein: CASSLTGTYEQYF
clone size: .
J gene: TRBJ2-7
V gene: TRBV11-3
D gene: .

CDR3 DNA: TGTGCCAGCAGAAGTACGAACAATCAGCCCCAGCATTTT
CDR3 protein: CASRSTNNQPQHF
clone size: .
J gene: TRBJ1-5
V gene: TRBV6-5
D gene: .

CDR3 DNA: TGTGCCAGCAGTTACAGGGGACGGAATCAGCCCCAGCATTTT
CDR3 protein: CASSYRGRNQPQHF
clone size: few
J gene: TRBJ1-5
V gene: TRBV6-2/TRBV6-3
D gene: .

CDR3 DNA: TGTGCCAGCAGCTTAGAAGGCAGGGTCAATGAGCAGTTCTTC
CDR3 protein: CASSLEGRVNEQFF
clone size: .
J gene: TRBJ2-1
V gene: TRBV7-8
D gene: .

CDR3 DNA: TGTGCCAGCAGCAGGCGTACTGAAGCTTTCTTT
CDR3 protein: CASSRRTEAFF
clone size: .
J gene: TRBJ1-1
V gene: TRBV5-6
D gene: .

CDR3 DNA: TGTGCCAGCAGCTTACAGCAGCTCACTGAAGCTTTCTTT
CDR3 protein: CASSLQQLTEAFF
clone size: .
J gene: TRBJ1-1
V gene: TRBV11-1
D gene: .

CDR3 DNA: TGTGCCAGCAGCTCCCAATACGGAGGGGGCAGTTCCTACAATGAGCAGTTCTTC
CDR3 protein: CASSSQYGGGSSYNEQFF
clone size: .
J gene: TRBJ2-1
V gene: TRBV9
D gene: .

CDR3 DNA: TGTGCCAGCTCACCCCTCGACCTGACAGGGGCGGCCTTGGCGGGTGAAAAACTGTTTTTT
CDR3 protein: CASSPLDLTGAALAGEKLFF
clone size: .
J gene: TRBJ1-4
V gene: TRBV18
D gene: TRBD1

CDR3 DNA: TGTGCCAGCAGTAGGGACAACCGCGAGCAGTACTTC
CDR3 protein: CASSRDNREQYF
clone size: .
J gene: TRBJ2-7
V gene: TRBV12-3/TRBV12-4
D gene: .

CDR3 DNA: TGTGCCAGCAGTTATGAGGAGTATACTGAAGCTTTCTTT
CDR3 protein: CASSYEEYTEAFF
clone size: .
J gene: TRBJ1-1
V gene: TRBV12-3/TRBV12-4
D gene: .

CDR3 DNA: TGTGCCAGTAGTATCGGTGGGAGCGTATACAATGAGCAGTTCTTC
CDR3 protein: CASSIGGSVYNEQFF
clone size: .
J gene: TRBJ2-1
V gene: TRBV19
D gene: .

CDR3 DNA: TGTGCCAGCAGCTCTATGGGGACTGTTACAGATACGCAGTATTTT
CDR3 protein: CASSSMGTVTDTQYF
clone size: once
J gene: TRBJ2-3
V gene: TRBV11-2
D gene: .

CDR3 DNA: TGCGCCAGCAGTGAGGTTAGTGGGGGGCCGAACACTGAAGCTTTCTTT
CDR3 protein: CASSEVSGGPNTEAFF
clone size: .
J gene: TRBJ1-1
V gene: TRBV10-2
D gene: .

CDR3 DNA: TGTGCCAGCAGTGAAGCGTTGGGCTCCTATAATTCACCCCTCCACTTT
CDR3 protein: CASSEALGSYNSPLHF
clone size: few
J gene: TRBJ1-6
V gene: TRBV25-1
D gene: .

CDR3 DNA: TGTGCCAGCAGCGTAGATAGCATGGGCTACGAGCAGTACTTC
CDR3 protein: CASSVDSMGYEQYF
clone size: once
J gene: TRBJ2-7
V gene: TRBV9
D gene: .

CDR3 DNA: TGTGCCTGGAGTGTAGGCTGGGGGTTAAGACAGAGAGAGGGCTACACCTTC
CDR3 protein: CAWSVGWGLRQREGYTF
clone size: .
J gene: TRBJ1-2
V gene: TRBV30
D gene: .